Presented here are 17 T cell receptor beta chains from one specimen sequenced in a study of beta chain features in type 1 diabetes. Expressed TCRB transcripts got sequenced, as all isolated RNA was reverse transcribed. Repertoires were generated with immunoSEQ multiplex PCR, while TCRdb's copy carries only in-frame clones and drops some. The table has under 900,000 clones, about 17% seen once. Material: naive CD4+ T cells from blood. These receptor sequences come from a woman between 18 and 30 years old in good health.

This clone was detected only a few times. The genes are TRBV29-1 and TRBJ2-7; D may match TRBD1 or TRBD2 (5 bases each). This CDR3 contains 11 residues. V dropped 6 bases and J dropped 3 bases, with 9 bases sitting between them. Germline CDR1 is SQVTM and CDR2 is ANQGSEA. The CDR3 DNA follows: TGCAGCGTGGGGGACCTCTACGAGCAGTACTTC. Protein product: CSVGDLYEQYF.

This clone has only a few counts. This chain uses TRBV4-2 with TRBJ2-5, with a tentative D call TRBD1 (7 bases). Germline V gene data show CDR1 as LGHNA and CDR2 as YNFKEQ. This CDR3 has 18 amino acids. Trimming removed 5 bases from V and 4 bases from J, with 26 bases in between. The DNA for the CDR3 is TGTGCCAGCAGCAAACAGTACCCAGGGGGGACGGTTGGAGAGACCCAGTACTTC. Residues: CASSKQYPGGTVGETQYF.

This clone was seen only a few times. The V call is TRBV19, the J call TRBJ1-1, with 7 nucleotides matching TRBD1. This CDR3 contains 16 residues. Germline CDR1 reads LNHDA; CDR2 reads SQIVND (reference sequence). V lost 4 bases to trimming and J lost 3 bases; unmatched junction nucleotides: 11. CDR3 nucleotides: TGTGCCAGTAGTACCCCCCGGACAGGCCCAGACACTGAAGCTTTCTTT. It yields the protein CASSTPRTGPDTEAFF.

This clone was detected a few times. V gene TRBV7-9 combines with J gene TRBJ2-1, with 9 bases lining up with TRBD2. Germline CDR1 SEHNR, CDR2 FQNEAQ (reference sequence). The CDR3 consists of 13 residues. V lost 6 bases and J lost 9; bases outside the gene matches: 6. CDR3 sequence: CASSRTSAVEQFF. The CDR3 DNA reads as TGTGCCAGCAGTAGGACTAGCGCGGTTGAGCAGTTCTTC.

The chain is built from TRBV7-9 and TRBJ2-5; D remains unclear. Trimming stripped 4 bases from V and 4 bases from J, with 7 bases between. The germline V gene encodes CDR1 SEHNR and CDR2 FQNEAQ (reference sequence). The CDR3 consists of 12 residues. CDR3 sequence (DNA): TGTGCCAGCAGCTCGTTCCGAGAGACCCAGTACTTC. This translates into CASSSFRETQYF.

This clone was detected ten times or more. The sample carries other DNA sequences with the same CDR3. The V gene is TRBV28, the J gene TRBJ2-7; D remains unclear. Germline V lookup: CDR1 MDHEN, CDR2 SYDVKM. This CDR3 is 11 amino acids long. The V end lost 3 bases, the J end lost 3 bases, and 3 bases lay between the germline ends. Here the CDR3 reads CASSLGYEQYF. The DNA of the CDR3 is TGTGCCAGCAGTTTGGGCTACGAGCAGTACTTC. Full variable domain (missing parts from reference TRBV28 and TRBJ2-7): DVKVTQSSRYLVKRTGEKVFLECVQDMDHENMFWYRQDPGLGLRLIYFSYDVKMKEKGDIPEGYSVSREKKERFSLILESASTNQTSMYLCASSLGYEQYFGPGTRLTVT.

In regard to this clone: Other DNA sequences of this sample code for an identical CDR3. This chain joins TRBV10-3 and TRBJ2-6; D is possibly TRBD2 (7 bases). The germline gives CDR1 ENHRY, CDR2 SYGVKD. This CDR3 region has 18 residues. Trimming removed 4 bases from V and 0 bases from J, with 16 bases in between. The CDR3 bases are TGTGCCATCAGTGGTCGGGGAGGGGGTCCCTCTGGGGCCAACGTCCTGACTTTC. It encodes CAISGRGGGPSGANVLTF.

The chain carries TRBV7-6 and TRBJ2-7, with a possible D match to TRBD1 (5 bases). The CDR3 consists of 15 residues. The V gene lost 6 bases and the J gene lost 2 bases, with 17 bases spanning the gap. Germline CDR1 reads SGHVS; CDR2 reads FNYEAQ. The CDR3 bases are TGTGCCAGCAGTCTTAGATCAGGGATGACCTACGAGCAGTACTTC. Its translation: CASSLRSGMTYEQYF.

Only a few counts were recorded for this clone. The genes are TRBV14 and TRBJ2-3; the D gene is possibly TRBD2 (6 bases). There are 14 residues in the CDR3. The germline V gene has CDR1 SGHDN and CDR2 FVKESK. The V gene lost 2 bases and the J gene lost 5 bases, with 11 bases spanning the gap. CDR3 loop: CASSQPGAQDTQYF. CDR3 nucleotides: TGTGCCAGCAGCCAACCGGGAGCACAAGATACGCAGTATTTT. The whole variable domain, filled in from reference TRBV14 and TRBJ2-3, reads EAGVTQFPSHSVIEKGQTVTLRCDPISGHDNLYWYRRVMGKEIKFLLHFVKESKQDESGMPNNRFLAERTGGTYSTLKVQPAELEDSGVYFCASSQPGAQDTQYFGPGTRLTVL.

The gene calls are TRBV7-9 and TRBJ2-7; D ambiguous. Germline V gives CDR1 SEHNR, CDR2 FQNEAQ (reference sequence). V lost 5 bases and J lost 3, with 17 bases in between. CDR3 length: 15 amino acids. CDR3 in DNA: TGTGCCAGCAGCCCCAGTTTAGGTCCGATCTACGAGCAGTACTTC. This sequence encodes CASSPSLGPIYEQYF.

In this sample, this clone turned up a few times. The rearrangement links TRBV7-6 to TRBJ2-3; a weak D match, TRBD1 (5 bases). Germline lookup yields CDR1 SGHVS and CDR2 FNYEAQ. Trimming cost V 2 bases and J 1 base, with 28 bases left between them. The CDR3 length is 21 residues. The CDR3 loop is CASSLYFRALVVRNGTDTQYF. The CDR3 bases are TGTGCCAGCAGCTTATATTTCAGGGCCCTTGTTGTAAGGAACGGCACAGATACGCAGTATTTT.

This rearrangement joins TRBV7-2 to TRBJ2-3, with D possibly being TRBD2 (5 bases). The CDR3 has 16 amino acids. Germline V lookup: CDR1 SGHTA, CDR2 FQGNSA. The V end was cut by 5 bases, the J end by 0 bases, with 15 bases between. CDR3 in amino acids: CASSPTLAYSTDTQYF. The CDR3, as DNA: TGTGCCAGCAGCCCGACTCTAGCTTATAGCACAGATACGCAGTATTTT.

In its sample, this clone was seen a few times. J is TRBJ2-2 and V is TRBV4-2; the match to TRBD1 covers 11 bases. Germline CDR1 is LGHNA and CDR2 is YNFKEQ. The CDR3 runs to 17 residues. The trim removed 3 bases at V and 4 bases at J, leaving 7 bases unmatched. CDR3 residues: CASSQRAGQGATGELFF. CDR3 DNA sequence: TGTGCCAGCAGCCAGAGGGCTGGACAGGGGGCCACCGGGGAGCTGTTTTTT.

This clone has more than one count but fewer than ten. One end of the junction varies from germline; a read error may be responsible. The rearrangement uses TRBV4-3 and TRBJ2-7; 9 bases map to TRBD1. The germline CDR1 and CDR2 sequences are LGHNA and YSLEER. CDR3 length: 17 amino acids. For the CDR3, the DNA is TGCGCCAGCAGTCAAGATCTCTCCGGGACAGGGAACTACGAGCAGTACTTC. This translates into CASSQDLSGTGNYEQYF.

With respect to this clone: Within the sample, other DNA sequences also encode this same CDR3. The J gene is TRBJ2-5, the V gene TRBV18; D remains ambiguous. The CDR3 is made up of 12 amino acids. V was shortened by 2 bases and J by 3 bases, with 4 bases between the two germline ends. Looked up from germline, CDR1 is KGHSH and CDR2 is LQKENI. Here the CDR3 DNA reads TGTGCCAGCTCACCATTCGAAGAGACCCAGTACTTC. Translation gives CASSPFEETQYF.

This chain uses TRBV19 with TRBJ2-1; D is perhaps TRBD1 (6 bases). CDR1 and CDR2 (germline): LNHDA, SQIVND (reference sequence). CDR3 length equals 16 residues. The germline V and J ends were trimmed by 3 bases and 4 bases, with 16 bases remaining between them. The CDR3 loop reads CASSILGQGLYNEQFF. CDR3 in DNA: TGTGCCAGTAGTATTCTCGGGCAGGGGCTGTACAATGAGCAGTTCTTC.

The rearrangement joins TRBV18 to TRBJ1-1; D is possibly TRBD1 (5 bases). The V and J ends lost 6 bases and 0 bases respectively, with 17 bases between them. Germline CDR1 reads KGHSH; CDR2 reads LQKENI. The CDR3 has 16 amino acids. The CDR3 loop reads CASSPLSGGVNTEAFF. The CDR3, as DNA: TGTGCCAGCTCCCCATTGTCGGGGGGTGTGAACACTGAAGCTTTCTTT.